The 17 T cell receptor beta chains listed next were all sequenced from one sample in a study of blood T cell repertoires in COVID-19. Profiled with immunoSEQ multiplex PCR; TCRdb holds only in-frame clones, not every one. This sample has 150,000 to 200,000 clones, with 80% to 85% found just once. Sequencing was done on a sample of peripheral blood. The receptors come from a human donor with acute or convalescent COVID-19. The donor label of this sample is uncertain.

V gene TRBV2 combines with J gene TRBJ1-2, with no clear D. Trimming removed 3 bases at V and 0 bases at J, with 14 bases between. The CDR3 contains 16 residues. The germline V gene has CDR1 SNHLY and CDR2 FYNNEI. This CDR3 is CASSESPKRANYGYTF. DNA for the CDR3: TGTGCCAGCAGTGAGTCACCGAAGCGCGCTAACTATGGCTACACCTTC.

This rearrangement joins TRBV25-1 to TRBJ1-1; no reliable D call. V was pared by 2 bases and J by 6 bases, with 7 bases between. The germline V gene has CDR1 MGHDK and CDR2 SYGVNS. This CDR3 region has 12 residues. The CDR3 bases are TGTGCCAGCAGTGAAGGGAGGGCTGAAGCTTTCTTT. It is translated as CASSEGRAEAFF.

CDR3 bases: TGTGCCAGCAGTGAAGCTCCGAATTCACCCCTCCACTTT. Translation gives CASSEAPNSPLHF. The genes are TRBV6-1 and TRBJ1-6, with unresolved D. This CDR3 has 13 amino acids. Germline CDR1 reads MNHNS; CDR2 reads SASEGT. V lost 0 bases and J 7 bases, leaving 4 bases between the germline ends.

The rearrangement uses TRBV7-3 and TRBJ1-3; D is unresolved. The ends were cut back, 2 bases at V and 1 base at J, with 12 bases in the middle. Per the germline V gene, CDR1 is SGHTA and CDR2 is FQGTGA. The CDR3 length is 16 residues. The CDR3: CASSLQAGISGNTIYF. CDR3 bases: TGTGCCAGCAGCTTACAGGCCGGTATTTCTGGAAACACCATATATTTT.

DNA for the CDR3: TGTGCCAGCAGTCTAGACAGGACCATCGGTTCACCCCTCCACTTT. Translated, it gives CASSLDRTIGSPLHF. This chain uses TRBV6-5 with TRBJ1-6; D perhaps matches TRBD1 (6 bases). Trimming took off 5 bases at V and 9 bases at J, with 17 bases between the two ends. Germline values: CDR1 MNHEY, CDR2 SVGAGI. This CDR3 comprises 15 residues.

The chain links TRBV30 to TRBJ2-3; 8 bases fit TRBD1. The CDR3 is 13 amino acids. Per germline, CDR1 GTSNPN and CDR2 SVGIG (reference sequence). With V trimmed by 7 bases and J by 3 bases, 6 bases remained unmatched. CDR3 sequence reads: CASTGGRTDTQYF. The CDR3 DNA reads TGTGCCTCCACAGGGGGACGGACAGATACGCAGTATTTT.

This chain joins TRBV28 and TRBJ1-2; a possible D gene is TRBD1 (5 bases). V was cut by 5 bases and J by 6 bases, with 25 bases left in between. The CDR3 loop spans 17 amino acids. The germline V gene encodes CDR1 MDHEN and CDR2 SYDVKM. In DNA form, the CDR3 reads TGTGCCAGCAGTAACTCATTGGGGATGACAGATATAGATGGCTACACCTTC. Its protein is CASSNSLGMTDIDGYTF.

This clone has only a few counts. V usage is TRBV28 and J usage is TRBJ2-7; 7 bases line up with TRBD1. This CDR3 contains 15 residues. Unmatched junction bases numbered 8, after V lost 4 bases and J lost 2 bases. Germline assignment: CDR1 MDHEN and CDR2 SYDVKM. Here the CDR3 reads CASSSPKGQTYEQYF. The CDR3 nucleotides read TGTGCCAGCAGTTCTCCTAAGGGACAGACCTACGAGCAGTACTTC.

CDR3 nucleotides: TGCGCCAGCAGCTTGGCGGTAGCGGGAGGGCCCACAGATACGCAGTATTTT. This encodes CASSLAVAGGPTDTQYF. The chain couples TRBV5-1 to TRBJ2-3, with 11 bases that match TRBD2. The V gene end was trimmed by 0 bases and the J gene end by 2 bases; junction bases not matched to a gene: 5. CDR1 and CDR2 from the germline V gene are SGHRS and YFSETQ. CDR3 length equals 17 residues.

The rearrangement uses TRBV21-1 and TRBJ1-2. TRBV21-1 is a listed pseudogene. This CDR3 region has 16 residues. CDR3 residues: CASSYLDGSANYGYTF. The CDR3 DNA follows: TGTGCCAGCAGCTATTTGGACGGGAGTGCTAACTATGGCTACACCTTC.

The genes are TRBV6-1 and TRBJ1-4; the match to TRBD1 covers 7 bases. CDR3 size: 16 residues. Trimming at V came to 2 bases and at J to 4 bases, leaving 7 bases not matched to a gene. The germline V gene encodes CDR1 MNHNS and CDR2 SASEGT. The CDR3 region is CASSETGARGNEKLFF. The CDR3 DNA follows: TGTGCCAGCAGTGAAACAGGGGCGCGAGGTAATGAAAAACTGTTTTTT.

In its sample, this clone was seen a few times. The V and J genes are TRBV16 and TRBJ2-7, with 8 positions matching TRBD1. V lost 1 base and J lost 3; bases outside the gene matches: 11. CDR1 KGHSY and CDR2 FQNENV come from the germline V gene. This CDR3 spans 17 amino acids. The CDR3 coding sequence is TGTGCCAGCAGCCAATTTCTCACACAGGGGGACCGCTACGAGCAGTACTTC. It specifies CASSQFLTQGDRYEQYF. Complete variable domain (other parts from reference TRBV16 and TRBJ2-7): GEEVAQTPKHLVRGEGQKAKLYCAPIKGHSYVFWYQQVLKNEFKFLISFQNENVFDETGMPKERFSAKCLPNSPCSLEIQATKLEDSAVYFCASSQFLTQGDRYEQYFGPGTRLTVT.

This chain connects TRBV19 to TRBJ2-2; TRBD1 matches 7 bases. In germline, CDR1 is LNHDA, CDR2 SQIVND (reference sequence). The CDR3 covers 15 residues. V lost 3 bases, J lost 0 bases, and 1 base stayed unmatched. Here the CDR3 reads CASSMGTANTGELFF. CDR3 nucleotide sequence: TGTGCCAGTAGTATGGGGACAGCGAACACCGGGGAGCTGTTTTTT.

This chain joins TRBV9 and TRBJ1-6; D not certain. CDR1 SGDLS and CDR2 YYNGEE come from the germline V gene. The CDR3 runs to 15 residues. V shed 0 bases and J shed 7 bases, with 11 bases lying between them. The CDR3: CASSVAQEKNSPLHF. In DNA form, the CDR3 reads TGTGCCAGCAGCGTAGCTCAGGAAAAGAATTCACCCCTCCACTTT.

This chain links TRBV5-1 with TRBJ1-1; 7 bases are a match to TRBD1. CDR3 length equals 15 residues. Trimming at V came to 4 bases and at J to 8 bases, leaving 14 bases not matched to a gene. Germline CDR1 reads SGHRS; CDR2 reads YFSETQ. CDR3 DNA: TGCGCCAGCAGCACTAGGACAGGAGAATTCCCCGAAGCTTTCTTT. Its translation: CASSTRTGEFPEAFF.

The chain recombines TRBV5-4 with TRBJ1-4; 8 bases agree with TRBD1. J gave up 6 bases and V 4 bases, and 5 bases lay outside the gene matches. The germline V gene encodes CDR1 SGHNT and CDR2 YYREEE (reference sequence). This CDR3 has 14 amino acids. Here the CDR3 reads CASSPDRGDEKLFF. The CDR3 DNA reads TGTGCCAGCAGCCCCGACAGGGGCGATGAAAAACTGTTTTTT.

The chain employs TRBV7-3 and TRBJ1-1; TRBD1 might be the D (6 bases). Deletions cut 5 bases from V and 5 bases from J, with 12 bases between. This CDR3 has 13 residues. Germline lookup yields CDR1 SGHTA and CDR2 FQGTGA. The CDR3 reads CASSPEGGTEAFF. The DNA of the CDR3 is TGTGCCAGCAGCCCCGAGGGGGGGACTGAAGCTTTCTTT.